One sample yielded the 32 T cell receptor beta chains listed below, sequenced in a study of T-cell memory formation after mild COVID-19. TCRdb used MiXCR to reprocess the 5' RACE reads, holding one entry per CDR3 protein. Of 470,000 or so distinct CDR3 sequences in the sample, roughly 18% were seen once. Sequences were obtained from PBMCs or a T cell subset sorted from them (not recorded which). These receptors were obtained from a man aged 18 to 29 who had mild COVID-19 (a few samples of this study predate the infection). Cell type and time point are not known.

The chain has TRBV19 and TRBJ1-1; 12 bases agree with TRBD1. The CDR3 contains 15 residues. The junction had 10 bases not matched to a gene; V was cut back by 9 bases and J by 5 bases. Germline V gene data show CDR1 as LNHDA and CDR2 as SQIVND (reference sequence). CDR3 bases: TGTGCCAGCCAAATTCTGGGACAGGGGGCGACTGAAGCTTTCTTT. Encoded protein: CASQILGQGATEAFF. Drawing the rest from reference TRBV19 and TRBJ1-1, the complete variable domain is DGGITQSPKYLFRKEGQNVTLSCEQNLNHDAMYWYRQDPGQGLRLIYYSQIVNDFQKGDIAEGYSVSREKKESFPLTVTSAQKNPTAFYLCASQILGQGATEAFFGQGTRLTVV.

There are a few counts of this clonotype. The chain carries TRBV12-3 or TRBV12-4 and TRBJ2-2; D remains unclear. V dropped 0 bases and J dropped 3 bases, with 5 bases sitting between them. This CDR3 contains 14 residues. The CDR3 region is CASSLAPHTGELFF. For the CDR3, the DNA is TGTGCCAGCAGTTTAGCGCCCCACACCGGGGAGCTGTTTTTT.

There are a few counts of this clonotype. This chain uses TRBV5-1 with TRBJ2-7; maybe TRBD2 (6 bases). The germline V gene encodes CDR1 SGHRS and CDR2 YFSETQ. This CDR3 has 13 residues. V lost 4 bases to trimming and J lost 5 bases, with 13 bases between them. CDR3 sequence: CASSRDWRDEQYF. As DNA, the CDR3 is TGCGCCAGCAGCAGGGACTGGCGGGACGAGCAGTACTTC.

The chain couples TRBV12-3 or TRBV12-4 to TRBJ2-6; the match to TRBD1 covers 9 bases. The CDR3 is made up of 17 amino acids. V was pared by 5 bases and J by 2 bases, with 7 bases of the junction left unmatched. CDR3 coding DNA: TGTGCCAGCAGTCCTCGGGACAGGGCCCCTGGGGCCAACGTCCTGACTTTC. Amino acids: CASSPRDRAPGANVLTF.

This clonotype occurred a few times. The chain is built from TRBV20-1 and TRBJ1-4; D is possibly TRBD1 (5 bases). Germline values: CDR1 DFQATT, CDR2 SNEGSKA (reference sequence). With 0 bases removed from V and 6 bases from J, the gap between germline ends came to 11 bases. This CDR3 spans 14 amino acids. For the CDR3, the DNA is TGCAGTGCTAGAGATCAGCGGGGACATGAAAAACTGTTTTTT. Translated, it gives CSARDQRGHEKLFF.

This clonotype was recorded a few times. This chain's CDR3 is CSVGPGTGNEKLFF. The CDR3 DNA sequence: TGCAGCGTGGGACCCGGGACGGGTAATGAAAAACTGTTTTTT. The chain carries TRBV29-1 and TRBJ1-4, with D maybe TRBD1 (5 bases). V lost 6 bases to trimming and J lost 4 bases, with 15 bases between them. There are 14 residues in the CDR3. Germline V gene lookup returns CDR1 SQVTM and CDR2 ANQGSEA.

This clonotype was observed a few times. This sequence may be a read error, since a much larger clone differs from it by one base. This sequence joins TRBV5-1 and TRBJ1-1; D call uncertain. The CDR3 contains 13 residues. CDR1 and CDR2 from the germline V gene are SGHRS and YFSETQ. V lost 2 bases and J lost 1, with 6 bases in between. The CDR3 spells CASSFYRNTEAFF. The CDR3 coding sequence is TGCGCCAGCAGCTTTTACAGGAACACTGAAGCTTTCTTT. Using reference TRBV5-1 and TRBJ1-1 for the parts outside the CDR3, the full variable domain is KAGVTQTPRYLIKTRGQQVTLSCSPISGHRSVSWYQQTPGQGLQFLFEYFSETQRNKGNFPGRFSGRQFSNSRSEMNVSTLELGDSALYLCASSFYRNTEAFFGQGTRLTVV.

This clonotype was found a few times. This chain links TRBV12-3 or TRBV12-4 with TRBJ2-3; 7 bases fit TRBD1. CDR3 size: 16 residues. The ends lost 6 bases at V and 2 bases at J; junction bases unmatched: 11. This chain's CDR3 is CASRPPTGATTDTQYF. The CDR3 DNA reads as TGTGCCAGCAGGCCTCCTACAGGGGCTACCACAGATACGCAGTATTTT.

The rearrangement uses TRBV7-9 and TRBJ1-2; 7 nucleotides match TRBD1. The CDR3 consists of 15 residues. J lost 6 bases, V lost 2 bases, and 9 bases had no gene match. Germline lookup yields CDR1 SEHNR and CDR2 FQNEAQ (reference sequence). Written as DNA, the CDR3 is TGTGCCAGCAGCTTACCCGACAGGGATGGAGATGGCTACACCTTC. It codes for CASSLPDRDGDGYTF.

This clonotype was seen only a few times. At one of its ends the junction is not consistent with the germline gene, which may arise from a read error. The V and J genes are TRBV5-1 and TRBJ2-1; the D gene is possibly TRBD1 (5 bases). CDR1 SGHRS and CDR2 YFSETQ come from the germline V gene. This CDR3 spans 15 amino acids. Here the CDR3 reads CASSLNRPSFNEQFF. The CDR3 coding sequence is TGCGCCAGCAGCTTGAACAGGCCCTCCTTCAATGAGCAGTTCTTC.

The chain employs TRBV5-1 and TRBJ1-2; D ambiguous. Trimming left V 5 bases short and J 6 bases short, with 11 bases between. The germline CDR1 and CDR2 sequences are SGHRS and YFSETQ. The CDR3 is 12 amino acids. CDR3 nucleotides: TGCGCCAGCAGTTCATGGTTGGATGGCTACACCTTC. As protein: CASSSWLDGYTF.

The CDR3 nucleotides are TGCGCCAGCAGCCATCCCGACAAGTACGAGCAGTACTTC. It is translated as CASSHPDKYEQYF. The chain combines TRBV4-1 with TRBJ2-7, with D unresolved. V was trimmed by 3 bases and J by 4 bases, leaving 10 bases between them. Germline CDR1 reads MGHRA; CDR2 reads YSYEKL. The CDR3 runs 13 residues.

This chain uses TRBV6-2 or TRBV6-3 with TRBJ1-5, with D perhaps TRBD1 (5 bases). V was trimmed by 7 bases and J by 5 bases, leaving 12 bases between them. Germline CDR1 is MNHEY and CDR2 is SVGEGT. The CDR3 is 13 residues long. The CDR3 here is CASKRDGDQPQHF. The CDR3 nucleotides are TGTGCCAGCAAAAGGGACGGGGATCAGCCCCAGCATTTT.

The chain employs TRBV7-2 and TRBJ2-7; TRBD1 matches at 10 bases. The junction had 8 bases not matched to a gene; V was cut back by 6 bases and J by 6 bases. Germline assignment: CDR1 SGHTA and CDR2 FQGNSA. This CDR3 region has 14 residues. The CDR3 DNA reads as TGTGCCAGCAGACCGGGACAGGGGAGGTTCGAGCAGTACTTC. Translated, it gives CASRPGQGRFEQYF.

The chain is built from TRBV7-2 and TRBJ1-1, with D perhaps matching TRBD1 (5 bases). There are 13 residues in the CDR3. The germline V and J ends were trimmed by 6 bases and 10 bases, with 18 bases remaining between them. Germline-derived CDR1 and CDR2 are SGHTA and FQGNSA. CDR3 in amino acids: CASSHSPGEGAFF. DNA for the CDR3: TGTGCCAGCAGTCATTCCCCGGGGGAGGGAGCTTTCTTT.

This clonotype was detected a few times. The CDR3 loop reads CASSPTGGVSYNEQFF. CDR3 in DNA: TGTGCCAGCAGCCCAACCGGAGGGGTCTCCTACAATGAGCAGTTCTTC. The chain couples TRBV7-2 to TRBJ2-1; D is perhaps TRBD2 (6 bases). From germline, CDR1 is SGHTA and CDR2 FQGNSA. Trimming took off 5 bases at V and 0 bases at J, with 14 bases between the two ends. CDR3 size: 16 residues.

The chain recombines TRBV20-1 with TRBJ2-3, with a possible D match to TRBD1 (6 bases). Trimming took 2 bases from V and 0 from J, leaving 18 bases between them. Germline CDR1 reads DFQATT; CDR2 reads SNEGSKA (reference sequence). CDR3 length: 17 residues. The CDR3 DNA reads TGCAGTGCTAGACTCTCAGGCAGGGGCCTTAGCACAGATACGCAGTATTTT. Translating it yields CSARLSGRGLSTDTQYF.

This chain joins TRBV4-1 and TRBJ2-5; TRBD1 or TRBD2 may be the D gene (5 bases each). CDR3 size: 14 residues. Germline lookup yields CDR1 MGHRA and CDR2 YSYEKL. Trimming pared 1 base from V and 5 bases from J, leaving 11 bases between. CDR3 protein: CASSQVTWGETQYF. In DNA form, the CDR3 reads TGCGCCAGCAGCCAAGTTACTTGGGGGGAGACCCAGTACTTC.

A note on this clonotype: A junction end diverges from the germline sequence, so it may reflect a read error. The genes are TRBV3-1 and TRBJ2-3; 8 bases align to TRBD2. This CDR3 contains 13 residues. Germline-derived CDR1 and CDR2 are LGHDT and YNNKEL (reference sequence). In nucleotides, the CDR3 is TGTGCCTGCAGCCAGCGGGGGCCGTGTACACAGTATTTT. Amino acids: CACSQRGPCTQYF.

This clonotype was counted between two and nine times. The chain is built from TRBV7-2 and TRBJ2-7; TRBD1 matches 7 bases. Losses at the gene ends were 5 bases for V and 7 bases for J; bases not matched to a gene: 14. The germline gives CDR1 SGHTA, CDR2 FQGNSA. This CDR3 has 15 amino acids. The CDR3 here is CASSRRQGSRGEQYV. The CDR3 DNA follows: TGTGCCAGCAGCCGTAGACAGGGTTCTCGTGGTGAGCAGTACGTC.

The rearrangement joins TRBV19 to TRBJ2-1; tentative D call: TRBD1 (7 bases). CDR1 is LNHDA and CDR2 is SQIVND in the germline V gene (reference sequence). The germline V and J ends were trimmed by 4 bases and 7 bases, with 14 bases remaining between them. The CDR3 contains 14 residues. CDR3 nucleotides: TGTGCCAGTAGTACGGGACCAGGGGGGAATGAGCAGTTCTTC. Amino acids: CASSTGPGGNEQFF.

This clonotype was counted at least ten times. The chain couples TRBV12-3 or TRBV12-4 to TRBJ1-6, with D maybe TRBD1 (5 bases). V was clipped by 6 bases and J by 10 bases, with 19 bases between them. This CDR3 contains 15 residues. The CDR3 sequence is CASSLRDPRDSPLHF. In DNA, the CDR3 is TGTGCCAGCAGCCTTCGGGACCCTAGGGACTCACCCCTCCACTTT.

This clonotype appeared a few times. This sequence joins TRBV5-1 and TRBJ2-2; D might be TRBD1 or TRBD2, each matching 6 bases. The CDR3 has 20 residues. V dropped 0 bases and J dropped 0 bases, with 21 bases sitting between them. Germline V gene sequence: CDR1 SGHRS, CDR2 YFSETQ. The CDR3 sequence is CASSLAGAAIFGSNTGELFF. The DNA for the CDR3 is TGCGCCAGCAGCTTGGCGGGGGCAGCGATCTTCGGTTCGAACACCGGGGAGCTGTTTTTT.

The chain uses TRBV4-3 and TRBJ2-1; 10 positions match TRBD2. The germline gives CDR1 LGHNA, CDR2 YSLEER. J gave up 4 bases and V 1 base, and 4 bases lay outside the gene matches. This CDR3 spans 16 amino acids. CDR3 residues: CASSQGSAGGYNEQFF. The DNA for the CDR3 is TGCGCCAGCAGCCAAGGGTCAGCGGGGGGGTACAATGAGCAGTTCTTC.

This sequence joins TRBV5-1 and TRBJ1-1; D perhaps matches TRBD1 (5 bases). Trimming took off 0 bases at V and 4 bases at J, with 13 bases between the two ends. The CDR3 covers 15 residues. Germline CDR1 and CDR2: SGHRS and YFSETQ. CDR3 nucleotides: TGCGCCAGCAGCTTGGGCCCCCAGGGCGGCACTGAAGCTTTCTTT. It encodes CASSLGPQGGTEAFF.

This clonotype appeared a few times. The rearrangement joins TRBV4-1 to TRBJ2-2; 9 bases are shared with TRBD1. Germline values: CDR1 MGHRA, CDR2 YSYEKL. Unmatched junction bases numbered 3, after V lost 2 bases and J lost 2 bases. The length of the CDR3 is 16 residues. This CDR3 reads CASSQYRGRNTGELFF. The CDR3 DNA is TGCGCCAGCAGCCAATACAGGGGGCGAAACACCGGGGAGCTGTTTTTT.

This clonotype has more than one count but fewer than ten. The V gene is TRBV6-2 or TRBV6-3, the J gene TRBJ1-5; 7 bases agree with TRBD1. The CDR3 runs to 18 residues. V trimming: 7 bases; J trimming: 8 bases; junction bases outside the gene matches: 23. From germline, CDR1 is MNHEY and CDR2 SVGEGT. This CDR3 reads CASTNMKPGTAGSEPQHF. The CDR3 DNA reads TGTGCCAGCACCAATATGAAACCCGGGACAGCAGGTTCGGAGCCCCAGCATTTT.

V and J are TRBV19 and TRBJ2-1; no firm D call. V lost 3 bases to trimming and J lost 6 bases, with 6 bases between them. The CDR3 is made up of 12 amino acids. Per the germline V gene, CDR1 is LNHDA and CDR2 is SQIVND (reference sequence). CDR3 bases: TGTGCCAGTAGTATCTGGGGCAATGAGCAGTTCTTC. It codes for CASSIWGNEQFF.

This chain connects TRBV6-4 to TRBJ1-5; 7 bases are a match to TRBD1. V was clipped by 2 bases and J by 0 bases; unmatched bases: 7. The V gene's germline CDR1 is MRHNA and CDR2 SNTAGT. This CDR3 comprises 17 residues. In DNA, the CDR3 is TGTGCCAGCAGTGACCTGGGACAGAACTATAGCAATCAGCCCCAGCATTTT. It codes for CASSDLGQNYSNQPQHF.

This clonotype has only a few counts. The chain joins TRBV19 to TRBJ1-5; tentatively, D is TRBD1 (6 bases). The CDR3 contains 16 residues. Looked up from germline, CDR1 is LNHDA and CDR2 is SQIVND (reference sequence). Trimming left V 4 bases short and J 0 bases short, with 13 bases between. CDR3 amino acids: CASSRGRGVSNQPQHF. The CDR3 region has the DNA TGTGCCAGTAGTAGAGGCAGGGGTGTTAGCAATCAGCCCCAGCATTTT.

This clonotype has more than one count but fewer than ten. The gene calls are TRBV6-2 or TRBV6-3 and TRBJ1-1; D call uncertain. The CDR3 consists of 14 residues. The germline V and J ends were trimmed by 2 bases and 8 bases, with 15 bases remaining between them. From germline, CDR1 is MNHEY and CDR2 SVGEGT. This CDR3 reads CASSYREEKGEAFF. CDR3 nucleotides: TGTGCCAGCAGTTACCGGGAAGAAAAAGGGGAAGCTTTCTTT.

The DNA for the CDR3 is TGTGCCAGCAGTAGGACAGCAAGCAATCAGCCCCAGCATTTT. It translates to CASSRTASNQPQHF. This rearrangement joins TRBV6-5 to TRBJ1-5; tentatively, D is TRBD1 (6 bases). Germline V CDR1 and CDR2: MNHEY, SVGAGI. The CDR3 length is 14 residues. V was cut by 5 bases and J by 1 base, with 9 bases left in between.